A single sample is the source of the 27 T cell receptor beta chains below, sequenced in a study of cytomegalovirus exposure and HLA in healthy donors. Assay: immunoSEQ multiplex PCR; the TCRdb copy retains only in-frame clones and omits some. The repertoire has hundreds of thousands of clones, roughly 90% of them found once; the top ten carry 0.8% to 0.85%. Sequenced sample: PBMCs. These receptors all come from a young woman in good health and CMV-seronegative.

J is TRBJ2-2 and V is TRBV18, with a weak D call TRBD2 (5 bases). Germline CDR1 and CDR2: KGHSH and LQKENI. The CDR3 has 14 amino acids. Trimming took 3 bases from V and 4 from J, leaving 9 bases between them. CDR3 sequence: CASSPRGPTGELFF. The CDR3 DNA reads TGTGCCAGCTCACCTCGAGGGCCCACCGGGGAGCTGTTTTTT.

This clone was picked up one time. V usage is TRBV5-1 and J usage is TRBJ1-1; D is uncertain. Germline lookup yields CDR1 SGHRS and CDR2 YFSETQ. The length of the CDR3 is 13 residues. V gave up 7 bases and J gave up 1 base, with 11 bases separating them. This chain's CDR3 is CASRDTPNTEAFF. In nucleotides, the CDR3 is TGCGCCAGCCGAGACACCCCGAACACTGAAGCTTTCTTT.

J is TRBJ2-2 and V is TRBV11-3; tentatively, D is TRBD1 (6 bases). Trimming cost V 0 bases and J 4 bases, with 24 bases left between them. CDR1 is SGHNT and CDR2 is YENEEA in the germline V gene. The CDR3 covers 20 residues. CDR3 sequence: CASSLEPGQHVLVSTGELFF. The DNA for the CDR3 is TGTGCCAGCAGCTTAGAGCCAGGACAGCACGTGTTGGTAAGCACCGGGGAGCTGTTTTTT.

This chain connects TRBV27 to TRBJ2-2; weak D call: TRBD1 (6 bases). This CDR3 contains 17 residues. V lost 0 bases and J 4 bases, leaving 15 bases between the germline ends. Germline V gives CDR1 MNHEY, CDR2 SMNVEV (reference sequence). The CDR3 here is CASSLSMGAAGTGELFF. The CDR3 DNA follows: TGTGCCAGCAGTTTATCGATGGGGGCGGCTGGCACCGGGGAGCTGTTTTTT.

The chain uses TRBV27 and TRBJ1-5; TRBD1 matches at 9 bases. Germline V gene data show CDR1 as MNHEY and CDR2 as SMNVEV (reference sequence). The CDR3 totals 16 residues. The V and J ends lost 1 base and 6 bases, in that order; junction bases with no gene match: 7. CDR3: CASSLLGQGRAQPQHF. In DNA form, the CDR3 reads TGTGCCAGCAGTTTATTAGGACAGGGGAGGGCTCAGCCCCAGCATTTT.

The genes are TRBV5-1 and TRBJ1-1, with D tentatively TRBD1 (6 bases). Germline CDR1 and CDR2: SGHRS and YFSETQ. Deletions cut 6 bases from V and 5 bases from J, with 17 bases between. The CDR3 spans 14 residues. The CDR3 loop is CASTPTGQETEAFF. CDR3 bases: TGCGCCAGCACCCCCACGGGACAAGAGACTGAAGCTTTCTTT.

This clone has just a few counts. The chain couples TRBV9 to TRBJ2-7, with a weak D call TRBD2 (7 bases). The CDR3 contains 15 residues. Per germline, CDR1 SGDLS and CDR2 YYNGEE. V was trimmed by 4 bases and J by 2 bases, leaving 16 bases between them. The CDR3 DNA is TGTGCCAGCAGCTCGGAGGGGGGGCTCACCTACGAGCAGTACTTC. Translating it yields CASSSEGGLTYEQYF.

The genes are TRBV30 and TRBJ1-5, with 8 positions matching TRBD1. The junction had 17 bases not matched to a gene; V was cut back by 5 bases and J by 2 bases. Germline-derived CDR1 and CDR2 are GTSNPN and SVGIG (reference sequence). The CDR3 sequence is 18 residues long. The CDR3 DNA reads as TGTGCCTGGCGGCCCAAGTGGTTTTTACAGGGGGGCAATCAGCCCCAGCATTTT. Translated, it gives CAWRPKWFLQGGNQPQHF. Based on the CDR3 plus reference TRBV30 and TRBJ1-5, the full variable domain is SQTIHQWPATLVQPVGSPLSLECTVEGTSNPNLYWYRQAAGRGLQLLFYSVGIGQISSEVPQNLSASRPQDRQFILSSKKLLLSDSGFYLCAWRPKWFLQGGNQPQHFGDGTRLSIL.

This chain links TRBV15 with TRBJ2-1, with 7 bases aligning to TRBD2. Germline-derived CDR1 and CDR2 are LNHNV and YYDKDF (reference sequence). CDR3 length: 15 amino acids. The junction had 11 bases not matched to a gene; V was cut back by 3 bases and J by 9 bases. The CDR3 here is CATSRMRGRGSEQFF. The CDR3 region has the DNA TGTGCCACCAGCAGGATGCGAGGGAGGGGAAGTGAGCAGTTCTTC.

The chain is built from TRBV7-9 and TRBJ2-7; 8 bases fit TRBD1. The J segment lost 2 bases and the V segment lost 4 bases, leaving 13 bases of the junction unmatched. The CDR3 sequence is 17 residues long. Germline loops: CDR1 SEHNR, CDR2 FQNEAQ (reference sequence). The CDR3 DNA is TGTGCCAGCAGCTCTTATGGGGACGGACAGGGTGCCTACGAGCAGTACTTC. It yields the protein CASSSYGDGQGAYEQYF.

The chain couples TRBV5-6 to TRBJ2-3; 7 bases fit TRBD2. Trimming took 4 bases from V and 3 from J; bases not matched to a gene: 14. The germline CDR1 and CDR2 sequences are SGHDT and YYEEEE. The length of the CDR3 is 17 residues. This CDR3 reads CASSGEWREIGTDTQYF. DNA for the CDR3: TGTGCCAGCAGCGGCGAGTGGCGGGAGATTGGTACAGATACGCAGTATTTT. The full variable domain, rest sourced from reference TRBV5-6 and TRBJ2-3, is DAGVTQSPTHLIKTRGQQVTLRCSPKSGHDTVSWYQQALGQGPQFIFQYYEEEERQRGNFPDRFSGHQFPNYSSELNVNALLLGDSALYLCASSGEWREIGTDTQYFGPGTRLTVL.

V and J are TRBV7-9 and TRBJ2-3; the D is unclear. Between the trimmed V and J ends, which lost 1 base and 0 bases, there was a span of 5 bases. Germline CDR1 reads SEHNR; CDR2 reads FQNEAQ (reference sequence). CDR3 length: 14 amino acids. This CDR3 is CASSLDSSTDTQYF. CDR3 bases: TGTGCCAGCAGCTTAGACTCTAGCACAGATACGCAGTATTTT.

V usage is TRBV15 and J usage is TRBJ1-1; possibly TRBD1 for D (5 bases). V gave up 6 bases and J gave up 5 bases, with 13 bases separating them. Per germline, CDR1 LNHNV and CDR2 YYDKDF (reference sequence). CDR3 length equals 13 residues. The CDR3 DNA reads as TGTGCCACCAGTAACACCGGGGGGACTGAAGCTTTCTTT. Translating it yields CATSNTGGTEAFF.

The chain uses TRBV5-6 and TRBJ2-1, with D perhaps TRBD2 (5 bases). The CDR3 sequence is 18 residues long. The germline V and J ends were trimmed by 2 bases and 0 bases, with 18 bases remaining between them. Germline lookup yields CDR1 SGHDT and CDR2 YYEEEE. The CDR3 DNA sequence: TGTGCCAGCAGCTTCAGATCGCTAGCTATCCGCTCCTACAATGAGCAGTTCTTC. Its protein is CASSFRSLAIRSYNEQFF.

The V gene is TRBV5-4, the J gene TRBJ2-1; tentative D call: TRBD1 (6 bases). Trimming removed 6 bases at V and 3 bases at J, with 10 bases between. Germline values: CDR1 SGHNT, CDR2 YYREEE (reference sequence). The CDR3 loop spans 13 amino acids. For the CDR3, the DNA is TGTGCCAGCAAGGACAGAGACTACAATGAGCAGTTCTTC. Translation: CASKDRDYNEQFF.

The CDR3, as DNA: TGTGCCAGCAGCCGCCTTGGTGTTACAGGGGTGGTTACTGAAGCTTTCTTT. Its protein is CASSRLGVTGVVTEAFF. The chain is built from TRBV27 and TRBJ1-1, with 7 bases that match TRBD1. The trim removed 6 bases at V and 5 bases at J, leaving 18 bases unmatched. The CDR3 length is 17 residues. Germline V gene sequence: CDR1 MNHEY, CDR2 SMNVEV (reference sequence).

This chain joins TRBV2 and TRBJ2-1; possible D gene TRBD2, 6 bases. Germline V lookup: CDR1 SNHLY, CDR2 FYNNEI. Trimming took 9 bases from V and 7 from J, leaving 19 bases between them. This CDR3 region has 14 residues. The CDR3 DNA is TGTGCCAGTCATTACGGGGCGGGATTGAATGAGCAGTTCTTC. Its protein is CASHYGAGLNEQFF.

The genes are TRBV9 and TRBJ2-3, with 10 bases aligning to TRBD2. V shed 1 base and J 2 bases; nucleotides not matched to a gene: 4. This CDR3 comprises 16 residues. Germline assignment: CDR1 SGDLS and CDR2 YYNGEE. The CDR3 is CASSVSGGANTDTQYF. CDR3 nucleotides: TGTGCCAGCAGCGTAAGCGGGGGGGCAAACACAGATACGCAGTATTTT.

The J gene is TRBJ1-6, the V gene TRBV2; D not certain. The CDR3 contains 14 residues. The V gene's germline CDR1 is SNHLY and CDR2 FYNNEI. V was cut by 1 base and J by 4 bases, with 5 bases left in between. As DNA, the CDR3 is TGTGCCAGCAGTGAAGACAGTTATAATTCACCCCTCCACTTT. Its protein is CASSEDSYNSPLHF.

V gene TRBV11-2 combines with J gene TRBJ2-3; maybe TRBD1 (5 bases). The CDR3 consists of 15 residues. Germline values: CDR1 SGHAT, CDR2 FQNNGV. V was trimmed by 5 bases and J by 0 bases, leaving 12 bases between them. As DNA, the CDR3 is TGTGCCAGCAGCCCTACCGGACATAGCACAGATACGCAGTATTTT. Translated, it gives CASSPTGHSTDTQYF.

This rearrangement joins TRBV25-1 to TRBJ2-2; 8 bases align to TRBD1. CDR1 and CDR2 from the germline V gene are MGHDK and SYGVNS. The V segment lost 3 bases and the J segment 4 bases; nucleotides outside the gene matches: 10. The CDR3 is made up of 17 amino acids. DNA for the CDR3: TGTGCCAGCAGTGATCCATATGGACAGGGCGTCACCGGGGAGCTGTTTTTT. Amino acids: CASSDPYGQGVTGELFF.

The rearrangement uses TRBV4-1 and TRBJ2-7; 12 positions match TRBD2. Germline CDR1 and CDR2: MGHRA and YSYEKL. This CDR3 comprises 18 residues. J gave up 7 bases and V 3 bases, and 16 bases lay outside the gene matches. CDR3 amino acids: CASSQGLAGLGRSGEQYF. For the CDR3, the DNA is TGCGCCAGCAGCCAGGGACTAGCGGGTCTTGGAAGATCGGGGGAGCAGTACTTC.

J is TRBJ1-1 and V is TRBV4-2, with 11 bases identical to TRBD1. Looked up from germline, CDR1 is LGHNA and CDR2 is YNFKEQ. This CDR3 has 15 residues. V gave up 4 bases and J gave up 7 bases; unmatched junction bases: 8. CDR3 in amino acids: CASSPQGQGVGEAFF. The CDR3 DNA reads TGTGCCAGCAGCCCTCAGGGACAGGGGGTGGGTGAAGCTTTCTTT.

The rearrangement uses TRBV19 and TRBJ1-1, with TRBD1 as a possible D gene (6 bases). V was cut by 3 bases and J by 3 bases, with 17 bases left in between. The CDR3 covers 16 residues. CDR1 is LNHDA and CDR2 is SQIVND in the germline V gene (reference sequence). This CDR3 is CASSMIFQGRYTEAFF. CDR3 nucleotides: TGTGCCAGTAGTATGATCTTCCAGGGGCGGTACACTGAAGCTTTCTTT.

This clone was observed a handful of times. The genes are TRBV28 and TRBJ2-2; TRBD2 aligns across 10 bases. The CDR3 sequence is 15 residues long. Trimming cost V 6 bases and J 7 bases; bases outside gene matches: 8. Germline V CDR1 and CDR2: MDHEN, SYDVKM. The CDR3, as DNA: TGTGCCAGCAGAGAAGCGGGAGGGAGGATCGGGGAGCTGTTTTTT. It is translated as CASREAGGRIGELFF. The full variable domain, in which reference TRBV28 and TRBJ2-2 provide the parts outside the CDR3, is DVKVTQSSRYLVKRTGEKVFLECVQDMDHENMFWYRQDPGLGLRLIYFSYDVKMKEKGDIPEGYSVSREKKERFSLILESASTNQTSMYLCASREAGGRIGELFFGEGSRLTVL.

J is TRBJ1-5 and V is TRBV27; a possible D gene is TRBD1 (5 bases). CDR3 length equals 15 residues. Between the trimmed V and J ends, which lost 3 bases and 6 bases, there was a span of 15 bases. Per the germline V gene, CDR1 is MNHEY and CDR2 is SMNVEV (reference sequence). In DNA, the CDR3 is TGTGCCAGCAGTTTCGGTCAGGGAGGTAGTCAGCCCCAGCATTTT. Its translation: CASSFGQGGSQPQHF.

The rearrangement uses TRBV10-3 and TRBJ1-2, with a tentative D call TRBD1 (5 bases). The CDR3 covers 13 residues. Germline assignment: CDR1 ENHRY and CDR2 SYGVKD. V lost 3 bases and J lost 7, with 12 bases in between. This CDR3 reads CAISETGYAGYTF. As DNA, the CDR3 is TGTGCCATCAGTGAAACAGGCTATGCTGGCTACACCTTC.